A selection of T cell receptor beta chains follows, all from one sample in a study of blood T cell repertoires in COVID-19. Sequencing used immunoSEQ multiplex PCR; TCRdb keeps in-frame clones, though not all of them. The profile covers 350,000 to 400,000 clones, with more than 70% appearing a single time and around 1.2% taken by the ten largest. The source material was PBMCs or T cells enriched from blood (not recorded which). The receptor source for this set is a woman younger than 35 who had recovered from COVID-19. Each CDR3 is given with its conserved first and last residue. Each record gives: D gene, clone size, CDR3 length, V gene, J gene, CDR3 protein, CDR3 DNA. The D gene is left open where the match is weak. Not all rows give a size; the values are once, few, many and, for expanded clones, a class.

TRBD2	.	17	TRBV7-2	TRBJ2-5	CASSPIPGLGTLVTQYF	TGTGCCAGCAGCCCGATACCGGGACTAGGAACTCTCGTGACCCAGTACTTC
.	.	15	TRBV5-4	TRBJ1-4	CASSRGAGSNEKLFF	TGTGCCAGCAGTCGTGGTGCAGGGTCTAATGAAAAACTGTTTTTT
.	.	16	TRBV4-3	TRBJ1-6	CASSQDLGAYNSPLHF	TGCGCCAGCAGCCAAGATTTAGGGGCCTATAATTCACCCCTCCACTTT
TRBD1	many	14	TRBV6-2/TRBV6-3	TRBJ2-2	CASSPGTDTGELFF	TGTGCCAGCAGTCCCGGGACAGACACCGGGGAGCTGTTTTTT
.	.	15	TRBV6-5	TRBJ1-3	CASSSVPGSGNTIYF	TGTGCCAGCAGTTCCGTGCCAGGCTCTGGAAACACCATATATTTT
.	.	17	TRBV3-1/TRBV3-2	TRBJ2-3	CASSQDSGGASTDTQYF	TGTGCCAGCAGCCAAGATTCCGGCGGGGCGAGCACAGATACGCAGTATTTT
.	once	15	TRBV6-6	TRBJ1-6	CASSYLGQGNSPLHF	TGTGCCAGCAGTTACCTCGGTCAGGGGAATTCACCCCTCCACTTT
TRBD1	.	15	TRBV6-5	TRBJ1-3	CASRTPGQGADTIYF	TGTGCCAGCAGAACCCCGGGACAGGGGGCAGACACCATATATTTT
.	.	13	TRBV4-1	TRBJ2-7	CASSQAGSYEQYF	TGCGCCAGCAGCCAAGCAGGATCCTACGAGCAGTACTTC
.	.	12	TRBV30	TRBJ1-1	CACSQGSTEAFF	TGTGCCTGCTCACAGGGAAGCACTGAAGCTTTCTTT
.	.	15	TRBV11-2	TRBJ2-2	CASSYDRLNTGELFF	TGTGCCAGCAGCTACGACAGACTTAACACCGGGGAGCTGTTTTTT
.	.	15	TRBV7-9	TRBJ1-1	CASSLVTGENTEAFF	TGTGCCAGCAGCTTAGTGACAGGAGAAAACACTGAAGCTTTCTTT
.	.	13	TRBV18	TRBJ1-1	CASSLGANTEAFF	TGTGCCAGCTCACTTGGGGCCAACACTGAAGCTTTCTTT
.	.	14	TRBV27	TRBJ1-1	CASSLLGMNTEAFF	TGTGCCAGCAGTTTACTCGGTATGAACACTGAAGCTTTCTTT
.	.	13	TRBV18	TRBJ1-2	CASSPSETIDYTF	TGTGCCAGCTCACCATCCGAGACAATCGACTACACCTTC
TRBD1	.	14	TRBV27	TRBJ1-6	CASNKGARNSPLHF	TGTGCCAGCAACAAGGGGGCGCGTAATTCACCCCTCCACTTT
.	.	14	TRBV19	TRBJ2-3	CASSLGGRAGTQYF	TGTGCCAGTTCCCTAGGGGGACGGGCGGGTACGCAGTATTTT
TRBD2	.	15	TRBV19	TRBJ2-1	CASSASGGVHNEQFF	TGTGCCAGTAGCGCTAGCGGGGGGGTTCACAATGAGCAGTTCTTC
TRBD1	.	15	TRBV10-3	TRBJ1-3	CAIKDRALSGNTIYF	TGTGCCATCAAGGACAGGGCTCTCTCTGGAAACACCATATATTTT
.	.	14	TRBV27	TRBJ2-7	CASSPQGGLASEYF	TGTGCCAGCAGCCCACAGGGCGGCCTGGCCTCCGAGTACTTC
.	.	16	TRBV7-8	TRBJ2-1	CASSLRAGSSYNEQFF	TGTGCCAGCAGCTTACGGGCCGGGAGCTCCTACAATGAGCAGTTCTTC
TRBD1	.	15	TRBV2	TRBJ1-2	CASMGVDRGDYGYTF	TGTGCCAGCATGGGTGTGGACAGGGGAGACTATGGCTACACCTTC
TRBD1	.	18	TRBV10-3	TRBJ1-6	CAISESAGTGRWNSPLHF	TGTGCCATCAGTGAGTCCGCCGGGACAGGGCGTTGGAATTCACCCCTCCACTTT
.	once	18	TRBV11-2	TRBJ2-7	CASSPAGRGFEIVYEQYF	TGTGCCAGCAGCCCGGCTGGCAGGGGTTTTGAGATTGTCTACGAGCAGTACTTC
.	once	13	TRBV3-1/TRBV3-2	TRBJ1-1	CASSRASTLEAFF	TGTGCCAGCAGCCGGGCATCGACACTTGAAGCTTTCTTT
.	.	16	TRBV27	TRBJ2-3	CASSFLRTHPTDTQYF	TGTGCCAGCAGTTTTCTACGGACTCATCCCACAGATACGCAGTATTTT
.	.	14	TRBV5-1	TRBJ2-5	CASSLGTRRETQYF	TGCGCCAGCAGCTTGGGTACTAGGAGAGAGACCCAGTACTTC
.	.	14	TRBV11-2	TRBJ2-5	CASSFTRIQETQYF	TGTGCCAGCAGCTTCACGAGGATCCAAGAGACCCAGTACTTC
.	.	14	TRBV6-2/TRBV6-3	TRBJ1-5	CASSYFMSNQPQHF	TGTGCCAGCAGTTACTTCATGAGCAATCAGCCCCAGCATTTT
TRBD1	few	13	TRBV12-3/TRBV12-4	TRBJ1-2	CASSLGQHYGYTF	TGTGCCAGCAGTTTGGGACAGCACTATGGCTACACCTTC
.	once	14	TRBV5-6	TRBJ1-2	CASSAITLNYGYTF	TGTGCCAGCAGCGCAATTACATTGAATTATGGCTACACCTTC
TRBD1	few	16	TRBV30	TRBJ1-1	CAWSVRWTGESTEAFF	TGTGCCTGGAGTGTACGGTGGACAGGGGAAAGCACTGAAGCTTTCTTT
.	.	15	TRBV30	TRBJ1-2	CAWSVLGPTYYGYTF	TGTGCCTGGAGTGTACTGGGCCCAACATACTATGGCTACACCTTC
.	.	14	TRBV2	TRBJ1-4	CASSEGALEEKLFF	TGTGCCAGCAGTGAGGGGGCCCTCGAAGAAAAACTGTTTTTT
TRBD1	.	13	TRBV3-1/TRBV3-2	TRBJ2-5	CASSTPDVGQEYF	TGTGCCAGCAGCACACCGGACGTGGGACAGGAGTACTTC
.	.	14	TRBV3-1/TRBV3-2	TRBJ1-3	CASSDSWSGNTIYF	TGTGCCAGCTCCGACAGTTGGTCTGGAAACACCATATATTTT
TRBD2	.	15	TRBV9	TRBJ2-7	CASSVDGTTLYEQYF	TGTGCCAGCAGCGTAGACGGGACTACCCTTTACGAGCAGTACTTC
.	.	16	TRBV18	TRBJ2-2	CASSPDQVGATGELFF	TGTGCCAGCTCACCGGACCAGGTTGGGGCCACCGGGGAGCTGTTTTTT